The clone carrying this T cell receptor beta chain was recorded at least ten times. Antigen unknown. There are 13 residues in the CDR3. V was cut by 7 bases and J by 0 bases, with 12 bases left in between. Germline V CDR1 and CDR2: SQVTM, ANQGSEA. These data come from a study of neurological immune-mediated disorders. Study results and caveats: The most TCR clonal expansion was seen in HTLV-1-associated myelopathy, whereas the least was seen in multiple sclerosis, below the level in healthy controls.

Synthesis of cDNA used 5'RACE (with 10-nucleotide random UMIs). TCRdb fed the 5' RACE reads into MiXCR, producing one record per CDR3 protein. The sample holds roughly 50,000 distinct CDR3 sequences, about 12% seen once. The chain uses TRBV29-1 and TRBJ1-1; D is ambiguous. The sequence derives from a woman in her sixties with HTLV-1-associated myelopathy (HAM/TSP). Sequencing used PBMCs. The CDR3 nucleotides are TGCAGCGGCCGAGAACAGCTGAACACTGAAGCTTTCTTT. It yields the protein CSGREQLNTEAFF.